Sequencing of this T cell receptor (beta chain) was carried out in a study of T cell responses to AZD1222 COVID-19 vaccine. Overall study findings and caveats: Donors were largely white British and mainly female; clonal diversity was possibly underestimated. Spike-specific TCR breadth and depth rose after two AZD1222 doses. Nearly half of spike-specific TCRs reportedly target unmutated variant regions.

The study pooled second doses at about 4 or about 12 weeks. J lost 5 bases, V lost 4 bases, and 2 bases had no gene match. This CDR3 is built from 13 residues. Germline assignment: CDR1 MNHEY and CDR2 SVGAGI. This clone was seen once. Its antigen is currently unknown. Generated by immunoSEQ multiplex PCR, the TCRdb table keeps only in-frame clones and is missing some. The data contain approximately 110,000 clones, 92% of them seen just once; the ten biggest clones take up about 7.7%. This sequence originates from an adult who received the AZD1222 COVID-19 vaccine. Sequences were derived from peripheral blood, sampled 28 days after the second AZD1222 dose. The J gene is TRBJ1-5, the V gene TRBV6-5; the match to TRBD1 covers 7 bases. The chain's CDR3 is CASSWQGDQPQHF. DNA of the CDR3: TGTGCCAGCAGTTGGCAGGGGGATCAGCCCCAGCATTTT.